This T cell receptor (beta chain) is from a study of T cells of healthy individuals. Germline loops: CDR1 SGDLS, CDR2 YYNGEE. With V trimmed by 0 bases and J by 6 bases, 11 bases remained unmatched. This CDR3 comprises 16 residues. This clonotype was detected many times. Each CDR3 protein gets one entry after TCRdb re-called the 5' RACE reads with MiXCR. The repertoire holds 35,000 to 45,000 distinct CDR3 sequences, with 3.5% to 5.5% as singletons. The TCR originated in a human donor in good health. The rearrangement joins TRBV9 to TRBJ1-1; 7 bases align to TRBD1. CDR3 region: CASSVGGGRGMSEAFF. The CDR3 coding sequence is TGTGCCAGCAGCGTAGGGGGGGGCAGGGGGATGTCTGAAGCTTTCTTT.